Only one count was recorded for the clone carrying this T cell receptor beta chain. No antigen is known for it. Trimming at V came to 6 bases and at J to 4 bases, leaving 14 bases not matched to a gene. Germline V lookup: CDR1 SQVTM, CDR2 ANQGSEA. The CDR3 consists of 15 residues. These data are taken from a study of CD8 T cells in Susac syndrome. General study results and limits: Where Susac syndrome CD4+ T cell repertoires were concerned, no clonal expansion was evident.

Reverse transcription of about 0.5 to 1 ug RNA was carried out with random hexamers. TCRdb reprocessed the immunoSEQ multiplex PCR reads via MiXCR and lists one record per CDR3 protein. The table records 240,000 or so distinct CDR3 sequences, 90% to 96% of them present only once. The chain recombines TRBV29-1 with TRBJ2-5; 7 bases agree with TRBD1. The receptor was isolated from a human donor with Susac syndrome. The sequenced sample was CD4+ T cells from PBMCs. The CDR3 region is CSVGTENLPGETQYF. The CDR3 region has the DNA TGCAGCGTCGGGACAGAGAATCTTCCGGGAGAGACCCAGTACTTC. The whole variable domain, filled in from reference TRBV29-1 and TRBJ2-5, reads SAVISQKPSRDICQRGTSLTIQCQVDSQVTMMFWYRQQPGQSLTLIATANQGSEATYESGFVIDKFPISRPNLTFSTLTVSNMSPEDSSIYLCSVGTENLPGETQYFGPGTRLLVL.